The clone carrying this T cell receptor beta chain was seen a single time. The sample originates from a study of blood T cell repertoires in COVID-19. Study-wide background: T cells, B-cell-depleted T cells, or PBMCs supplied cDNA or gDNA.

In the original processing: How many nucleated cells were present was estimated from reference gene primer amplification. TCRdb's copy holds only in-frame clones and misses some; the assay was immunoSEQ multiplex PCR. V, J and clone size are taken as reported in that table, and D and trimming were inferred from the DNA itself. The sample lists hundreds of thousands of clones; 85% to 90% were seen once. The germline V gene encodes CDR1 MNHEY and CDR2 SVGAGI. This CDR3 is 11 amino acids long. V shed 10 bases and J shed 16 bases, with 17 bases lying between them. J is TRBJ1-6 and V is TRBV6-5; D remains unclear. Sequenced input: PBMCs or T cells enriched from blood (not recorded which). The source of this sequence is a man aged 30 to 45 who had recovered from COVID-19. This CDR3 reads CATGGVSTLHF. Here the CDR3 DNA reads TGTGCCACCGGCGGGGTATCAACTCTCCACTTT.